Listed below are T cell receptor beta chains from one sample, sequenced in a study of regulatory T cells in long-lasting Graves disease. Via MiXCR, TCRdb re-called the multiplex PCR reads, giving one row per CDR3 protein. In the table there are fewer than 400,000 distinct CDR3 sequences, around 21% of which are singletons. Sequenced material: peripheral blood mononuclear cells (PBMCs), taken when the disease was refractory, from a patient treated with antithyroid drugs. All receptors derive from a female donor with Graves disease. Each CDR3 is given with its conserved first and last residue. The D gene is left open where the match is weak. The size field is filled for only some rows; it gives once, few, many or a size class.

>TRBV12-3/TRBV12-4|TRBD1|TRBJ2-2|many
TGTGCCAGCAGATACAGGGGGGACGGGGCCGGGGAGCTGTTTTTT
CASRYRGDGAGELFF
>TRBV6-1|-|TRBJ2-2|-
TGTGCCAGCAGCACGGGCGTTAGGGCCGGGGAGCTGTTTTTT
CASSTGVRAGELFF
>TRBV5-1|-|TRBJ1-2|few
TGCGCCAGCAGCTTGGAGTCGCAAGCTGATGGCTACACCTTC
CASSLESQADGYTF
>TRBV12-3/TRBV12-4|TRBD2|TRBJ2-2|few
TGTGCCAGCAGTCTCAGACGACTAGCGGGAGAAACCGGGGAGCTGTTTTTT
CASSLRRLAGETGELFF
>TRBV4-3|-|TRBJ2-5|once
TGCGCCAGCAGCCAAGACCAAGACAGCCCTCAAGAGACCCAGTACTTC
CASSQDQDSPQETQYF
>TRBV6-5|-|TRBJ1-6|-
TGTGCCAGCAGTTACTCCACCCGTGGGGGTAATTCACCCCTCCACTTT
CASSYSTRGGNSPLHF
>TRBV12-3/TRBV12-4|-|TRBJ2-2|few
TGTGCCAGCAGTTTGGGCCGCCCCGGGGAGCTGTTTTTT
CASSLGRPGELFF
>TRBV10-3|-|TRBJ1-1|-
-
CAISVGQGIEASF
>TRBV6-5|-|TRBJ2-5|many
TGTGCCAGCAGTTACTACAAGCCCCGTGAGACCCAGTACTTC
CASSYYKPRETQYF
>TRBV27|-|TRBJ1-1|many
TGTGCCAGCCGAGGCGGACAGAACACTGAAGCTTTCTTT
CASRGGQNTEAFF
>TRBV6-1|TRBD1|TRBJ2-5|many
TGTGCCACCACTAGGACAGGGGCCAGGACGGAGACCCAGTACTTC
CATTRTGARTETQYF
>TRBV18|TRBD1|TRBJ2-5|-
TGTGCCAGCTCACCACGGACAGGGAAAGAGACCCAGTACTTC
CASSPRTGKETQYF
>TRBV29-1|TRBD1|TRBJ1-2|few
TGCAGCGTTCCGGGACAGGTTGGGGGTGGCTACACCTTC
CSVPGQVGGGYTF
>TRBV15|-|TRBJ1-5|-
TGTGCCACCAGCATCCTCCCGGGGAGCAATCAGCCCCAGCATTTT
CATSILPGSNQPQHF
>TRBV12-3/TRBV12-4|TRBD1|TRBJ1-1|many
TGTGCCAGCGCAATGACAGGGGGTAACACTGAAGCTTTCTTT
CASAMTGGNTEAFF
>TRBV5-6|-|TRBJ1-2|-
TGTGCCAGCAGCTTGGTCGGCTTTCTGGGGTACTATGGCTACACCTTC
CASSLVGFLGYYGYTF
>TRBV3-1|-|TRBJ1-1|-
TGTGCCAGCAGCCAAGATTGGGGGGCCACTGAAGCTTTCTTT
CASSQDWGATEAFF
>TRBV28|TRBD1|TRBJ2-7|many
TGTGCCAGCACCGGGACAGGGTACGAGCAGTACTTC
CASTGTGYEQYF
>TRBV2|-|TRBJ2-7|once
TGTGCCAGCAGTGATACGTCATCCTACGAGCAGTACTTC
CASSDTSSYEQYF
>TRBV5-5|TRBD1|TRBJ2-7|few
TGTGCCAGCAGCTATGATGGACAGGGGGCCTACGAGCAGTACTTC
CASSYDGQGAYEQYF
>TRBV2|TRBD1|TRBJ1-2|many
TGTGCCAGTAGGACCCGGGACAGGGTCGGTGGCTACACCTTC
CASRTRDRVGGYTF
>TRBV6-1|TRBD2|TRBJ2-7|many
TGTGCCAGCAGAACCGGGACTAGCGGGAGAGATTTCTCCTACGAGCAGTACTTC
CASRTGTSGRDFSYEQYF
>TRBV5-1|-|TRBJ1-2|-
TGCGCCAGCAGCGACCAGGGTCACTATGGCTACACCTTC
CASSDQGHYGYTF
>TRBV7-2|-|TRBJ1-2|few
TGTGCCAGCAGCTTACGGGGTACGGGGGAGCTGCGTGGCTACACCTTC
CASSLRGTGELRGYTF
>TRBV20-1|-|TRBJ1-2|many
TGCAGTGCTAGAACAGTGGCCGGCTATGGCTACACCTTC
CSARTVAGYGYTF
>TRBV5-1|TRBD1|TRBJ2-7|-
TGCGCCAACAGCTTGGGACAGAGCTCCTACGAGCAGTACTTC
CANSLGQSSYEQYF
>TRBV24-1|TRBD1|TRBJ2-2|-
TGTGCCACCAGTGATTCAGGGACAGGGGGCAACACCGGGGAGCTGTTTTTT
CATSDSGTGGNTGELFF
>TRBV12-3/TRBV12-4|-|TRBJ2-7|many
TGTGCCAGCAGTTTCGCAGGGGCTGGCTACGAGCAGTACTTC
CASSFAGAGYEQYF
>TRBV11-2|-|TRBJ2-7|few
TGTGCCAGCAGCTTAGCCCCCGCAGGGGCGGGCTCCTACGAGCAGTACTTC
CASSLAPAGAGSYEQYF
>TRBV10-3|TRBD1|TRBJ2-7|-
TGTGCCATCAGTGTCCGGGACAGGGGCGAGGGCTTTTACGAGCAGTACTTC
CAISVRDRGEGFYEQYF
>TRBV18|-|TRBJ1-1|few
TGTGCCAGCTCACCTCGTCCTATTTCAGGTAACACTGAAGCTTTCTTT
CASSPRPISGNTEAFF
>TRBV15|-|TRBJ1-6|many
TGTGCCACCAGCAGAGATCGTGGGGGGTATTCACCCCTCCACTTT
CATSRDRGGYSPLHF
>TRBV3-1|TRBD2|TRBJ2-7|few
TGTGCCAGCAGCCCGGGGACTAGCGGGAGGGTATCCTACGAGCAGTACTTC
CASSPGTSGRVSYEQYF
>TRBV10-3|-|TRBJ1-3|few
TGTGCCATCAGTGGTACAGGGATCCGCTCTGGAAACACCATATATTTT
CAISGTGIRSGNTIYF
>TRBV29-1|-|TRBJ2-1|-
TGCAGCGTTGACGGAGCGTCGAATGAGCAGTTCTTC
CSVDGASNEQFF
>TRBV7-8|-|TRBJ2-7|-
TGTGCCAGCAGCTTAAGGAGTCTACTGGCGGGCCGCCTGGGCGAGCAGTACTTC
CASSLRSLLAGRLGEQYF
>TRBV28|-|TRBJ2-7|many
TGTGCCAGCAGTTTCCCGACAGGTACGAGCTCCTACGAGCAGTACTTC
CASSFPTGTSSYEQYF
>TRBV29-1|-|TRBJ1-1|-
TGCAGCGTTGGGGCAGAAAAACACACTGAAGCTTTCTTT
CSVGAEKHTEAFF
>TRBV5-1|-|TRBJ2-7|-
TGCGCCAGCAGCAAACCCGGGACACTCGAGCACGAGCAGTACTTC
CASSKPGTLEHEQYF
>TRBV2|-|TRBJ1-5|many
TGTGCCAGCAGTATCCACATCGGGAATCAGCCCCAGCATTTT
CASSIHIGNQPQHF
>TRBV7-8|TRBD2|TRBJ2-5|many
TGTGCCAGCAGCTTGCCGGGACTAGCGGCTCCTCCGAAAACCCAGTACTTC
CASSLPGLAAPPKTQYF
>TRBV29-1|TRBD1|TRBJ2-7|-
TGCAGCGTTGAAGATCGTACGAGGACAGGGGTAGCCTACGAGCAGTACTTC
CSVEDRTRTGVAYEQYF
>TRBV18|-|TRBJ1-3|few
TGTGCCAGCTCACCGCAGGGACAACCATCCTCTGGAAACACCATATATTTT
CASSPQGQPSSGNTIYF
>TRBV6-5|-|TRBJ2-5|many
TGTGCCAGCAGTTACTCGCGGGTCCAAGAGACCCAGTACTTC
CASSYSRVQETQYF
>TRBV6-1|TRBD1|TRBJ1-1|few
TGTGCCAGCAGTCACCGAGACAGGGGGACTGAAGCTTTCTTT
CASSHRDRGTEAFF
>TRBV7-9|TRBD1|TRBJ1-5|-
TGTGCCAGCAGCTTAGCCGGAGGGACAGGCAATCAGCCCCAGCATTTT
CASSLAGGTGNQPQHF
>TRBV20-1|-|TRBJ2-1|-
TGCAGTGCTAGAGATCAAGGTGACAGCTCCTACAATGAGCAGTTCTTC
CSARDQGDSSYNEQFF
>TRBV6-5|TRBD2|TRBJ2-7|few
TGTGCCAGCAGTTACGTTTTCGGGACTAAACACTCCTACGAGCAGTACTTC
CASSYVFGTKHSYEQYF
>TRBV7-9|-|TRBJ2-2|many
TGTGCCGATGCCGTGGTCAACACCGGGGAGCTGTTTTTT
CADAVVNTGELFF
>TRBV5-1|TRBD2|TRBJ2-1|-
TGCGCCAGCAGCTTGGAGCCTAGCGGGGTCGATCCGTTCTTC
CASSLEPSGVDPFF
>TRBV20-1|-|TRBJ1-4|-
TGCAGTGCCCCCTCCGACAACGATGAAAAACTGTTTTTT
CSAPSDNDEKLFF
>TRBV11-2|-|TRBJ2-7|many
TGTGCCAGCAGCCCTCTTGGGCGGCGCTCCTACGAGCAGTACTTC
CASSPLGRRSYEQYF
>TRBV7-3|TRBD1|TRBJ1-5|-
TGTGCCAGCAGCCTCCGGGACAGGGACAATCAGCCCCAGCATTTT
CASSLRDRDNQPQHF
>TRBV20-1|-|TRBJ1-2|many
TGCAGTGCTGGGACACCACGAGATGGCTACACCTTC
CSAGTPRDGYTF
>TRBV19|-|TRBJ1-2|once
TGTGCCAGTACCCATGACAGGAACTATGGCTACACCTTC
CASTHDRNYGYTF
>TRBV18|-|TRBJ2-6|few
TGTGCCAGCTCACCCGACCCTTTCTCTGGGGCCAACGTCCTGACTTTC
CASSPDPFSGANVLTF
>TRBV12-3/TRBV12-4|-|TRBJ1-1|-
TGTGCCAGCAGTTTTTTGGGTGCCGCTTTCTTT
CASSFLGAAFF
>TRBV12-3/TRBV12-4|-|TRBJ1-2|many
TGTGCCAGCAGCGGGACTCTCTGGACGGATGGCTACACCTTC
CASSGTLWTDGYTF